What follows is one T cell receptor (beta chain) and its context. The data derive from a study of blood T cell repertoires in COVID-19. The CDR3 has 15 residues. The V end was cut by 3 bases, the J end by 1 base, with 13 bases between. Germline assignment: CDR1 DFQATT and CDR2 SNEGSKA (reference sequence). Method: immunoSEQ multiplex PCR; TCRdb's copy keeps in-frame clones and lacks some. The data show 83,000 or so clones, with around 87% seen just once and 8% held by the top ten. The chain joins TRBV20-1 to TRBJ2-1; D is undetermined. This clonotype originated in an elderly man with active or convalescent COVID-19. Specimen: peripheral blood. For the CDR3, the DNA is TGCAGTGCTAGTATCCCGCAGGTTTCCTACAATGAGCAGTTCTTC. It specifies CSASIPQVSYNEQFF.